This is a list of T cell receptor beta chains from one sample in a study of identical twins' blood T cells. In TCRdb, the 5' RACE reads were re-called with MiXCR into one record per CDR3 protein. The repertoire holds 300,000 to 450,000 distinct CDR3 sequences, over 25% seen once, with about 6% in the top ten. The sample was PBMCs. All receptors derive from a woman aged 18-49 years in good health. The CDR3 runs from the conserved cysteine through the conserved F or W. Fields, in order: J gene, CDR3 length, V gene, CDR3 protein.

j_call: TRBJ1-5
cdr3_length: 14
v_call: TRBV19
cdr3_aa: CASSFLEENQPQHF

j_call: TRBJ2-3
cdr3_length: 14
v_call: TRBV29-1
cdr3_aa: CSVPRQSSTDTQYF

j_call: TRBJ1-1
cdr3_length: 13
v_call: TRBV24-1
cdr3_aa: CATSDRRGTEAFF

j_call: TRBJ1-1
cdr3_length: 9
v_call: TRBV19
cdr3_aa: CASNYEAFF

j_call: TRBJ2-1
cdr3_length: 12
v_call: TRBV20-1
cdr3_aa: CSARVLHNEQFF

j_call: TRBJ2-7
cdr3_length: 15
v_call: TRBV7-7
cdr3_aa: CASSRDRDTSYEQYF

j_call: TRBJ2-7
cdr3_length: 15
v_call: TRBV11-2
cdr3_aa: CASSLNLAISYKQYF

j_call: TRBJ1-1
cdr3_length: 13
v_call: TRBV5-4
cdr3_aa: CASSWDINTEAFF

j_call: TRBJ1-3
cdr3_length: 18
v_call: TRBV9
cdr3_aa: CASSVSSGVGYSGNTIYF

j_call: TRBJ1-1
cdr3_length: 12
v_call: TRBV18
cdr3_aa: CASSPQGGEAFF

j_call: TRBJ1-3
cdr3_length: 17
v_call: TRBV5-1
cdr3_aa: CASSLAPTGFSGNTIYF

j_call: TRBJ1-4
cdr3_length: 14
v_call: TRBV6-5
cdr3_aa: CASRRERLEGKLFF

j_call: TRBJ1-1
cdr3_length: 15
v_call: TRBV9
cdr3_aa: CASSGDSLGNTEAFF

j_call: TRBJ1-1
cdr3_length: 13
v_call: TRBV9
cdr3_aa: CASSDGHHTEAFF

j_call: TRBJ2-1
cdr3_length: 11
v_call: TRBV7-9
cdr3_aa: CASSKSGEQFF

j_call: TRBJ1-3
cdr3_length: 17
v_call: TRBV4-2
cdr3_aa: CASSQVAGTTSGNTIYF

j_call: TRBJ1-5
cdr3_length: 14
v_call: TRBV15
cdr3_aa: CATSAGPGYQPQHF

j_call: TRBJ1-3
cdr3_length: 14
v_call: TRBV4-3
cdr3_aa: CASSQGAPGNTIYF

j_call: TRBJ2-2
cdr3_length: 13
v_call: TRBV6-5
cdr3_aa: CASIADSIGELFF

j_call: TRBJ2-3
cdr3_length: 15
v_call: TRBV29-1
cdr3_aa: CSVLGLAGTTDTQYF

j_call: TRBJ2-3
cdr3_length: 14
v_call: TRBV7-2
cdr3_aa: CASSSRGRTDTQYF

j_call: TRBJ2-1
cdr3_length: 16
v_call: TRBV5-3
cdr3_aa: CARSRNGTSGLSGQFF

j_call: TRBJ1-2
cdr3_length: 14
v_call: TRBV19
cdr3_aa: CASSAVDTTYGYTF

j_call: TRBJ2-1
cdr3_length: 17
v_call: TRBV29-1
cdr3_aa: CSVGPPQRASSYNEQFF

j_call: TRBJ2-1
cdr3_length: 17
v_call: TRBV4-3
cdr3_aa: CASNPGGLAGVYNEQFF

j_call: TRBJ2-5
cdr3_length: 15
v_call: TRBV6-6
cdr3_aa: CASRSGTSGGWTQYF

j_call: TRBJ1-1
cdr3_length: 12
v_call: TRBV29-1
cdr3_aa: CSGLSSGIEAFF

j_call: TRBJ2-1
cdr3_length: 15
v_call: TRBV7-8
cdr3_aa: CAGSVRDYIVNEQFF

j_call: TRBJ2-1
cdr3_length: 14
v_call: TRBV7-9
cdr3_aa: CASSSGWDYNEQFF

j_call: TRBJ1-1
cdr3_length: 14
v_call: TRBV7-9
cdr3_aa: CASSLALGNTEAFF

j_call: TRBJ2-1
cdr3_length: 11
v_call: TRBV6-5
cdr3_aa: CASSYGDEQFF

j_call: TRBJ1-1
cdr3_length: 18
v_call: TRBV5-1
cdr3_aa: CASSLVSGRVTLDTEAFF

j_call: TRBJ1-2
cdr3_length: 13
v_call: TRBV6-5
cdr3_aa: CASSYRLNYGYTF

j_call: TRBJ2-1
cdr3_length: 15
v_call: TRBV14
cdr3_aa: CASSQDYRGLNEQFF

j_call: TRBJ2-7
cdr3_length: 13
v_call: TRBV2
cdr3_aa: CASSRQALYEQYF

j_call: TRBJ2-1
cdr3_length: 12
v_call: TRBV29-1
cdr3_aa: CSVQDRVGEQFF

j_call: TRBJ1-5
cdr3_length: 17
v_call: TRBV18
cdr3_aa: CASSPNRQGASNQPQHF

j_call: TRBJ2-1
cdr3_length: 18
v_call: TRBV11-2
cdr3_aa: CASSLRTTSGFPYNEQFF

j_call: TRBJ1-2
cdr3_length: 12
v_call: TRBV6-2/TRBV6-3
cdr3_aa: CATRETLYGYTF

j_call: TRBJ2-5
cdr3_length: 16
v_call: TRBV6-6
cdr3_aa: CASSYAPIKGWETQYF

j_call: TRBJ1-4
cdr3_length: 14
v_call: TRBV19
cdr3_aa: CASSLPGADEKLFF

j_call: TRBJ2-4
cdr3_length: 13
v_call: TRBV10-3
cdr3_aa: CAISGGMQNIQYF

j_call: TRBJ1-5
cdr3_length: 15
v_call: TRBV9
cdr3_aa: CASSAGDSLWQPQHF

j_call: TRBJ2-1
cdr3_length: 17
v_call: TRBV7-2
cdr3_aa: CASSLVTGGVSYNEQFF

j_call: TRBJ1-1
cdr3_length: 13
v_call: TRBV9
cdr3_aa: CASSGGVGTEAFF

j_call: TRBJ1-5
cdr3_length: 15
v_call: TRBV7-2
cdr3_aa: CASSLLPNSNQPQHF

j_call: TRBJ1-5
cdr3_length: 14
v_call: TRBV27
cdr3_aa: CASSPRGRNQPQHF

j_call: TRBJ1-4
cdr3_length: 16
v_call: TRBV3-1
cdr3_aa: CASSQRIPGEREKLFF

j_call: TRBJ2-3
cdr3_length: 21
v_call: TRBV6-1
cdr3_aa: CASSQSNTGAMSPESTDTQYF

j_call: TRBJ1-2
cdr3_length: 14
v_call: TRBV5-1
cdr3_aa: CASSGLDRGYGYTF

j_call: TRBJ2-2
cdr3_length: 14
v_call: TRBV12-3/TRBV12-4
cdr3_aa: CASSPRTSNGELFF

j_call: TRBJ1-3
cdr3_length: 12
v_call: TRBV29-1
cdr3_aa: CAGHKAGNTIYF